This T cell receptor beta chain was profiled in a study of neurological immune-mediated disorders. Findings of the study overall: Falling below healthy controls, multiple sclerosis showed the least TCR clonal expansion, while HTLV-1-associated myelopathy showed the most.

Synthesis of cDNA was carried out by template-switch 5'RACE. The reaction used 10-nucleotide random UMIs. TCRdb recomputed calls from the 5' RACE reads with MiXCR, one row per CDR3 protein. The sample yields 45,000 or so distinct CDR3 sequences, 20% to 25% seen once. This clonotype was recorded at least ten times. Its antigen is not known. CDR3 length equals 16 residues. Germline V gene sequence: CDR1 SGHRS, CDR2 YFSETQ. J lost 5 bases, V lost 4 bases, and 12 bases had no gene match. As to time point: technical triplicate 3. Unsorted libraries were derived from 2 million PBMCs stored at -80 C. The TCR originated in a man in his sixties with HTLV-1-associated myelopathy (HAM/TSP). The V and J genes are TRBV5-1 and TRBJ2-5; TRBD2 aligns across 9 bases. The sample taken for sequencing was PBMCs. The CDR3 is CASSRLGGRAQETQYF. The CDR3 DNA reads TGCGCCAGCAGCCGACTGGGCGGGAGGGCCCAGGAGACCCAGTACTTC.